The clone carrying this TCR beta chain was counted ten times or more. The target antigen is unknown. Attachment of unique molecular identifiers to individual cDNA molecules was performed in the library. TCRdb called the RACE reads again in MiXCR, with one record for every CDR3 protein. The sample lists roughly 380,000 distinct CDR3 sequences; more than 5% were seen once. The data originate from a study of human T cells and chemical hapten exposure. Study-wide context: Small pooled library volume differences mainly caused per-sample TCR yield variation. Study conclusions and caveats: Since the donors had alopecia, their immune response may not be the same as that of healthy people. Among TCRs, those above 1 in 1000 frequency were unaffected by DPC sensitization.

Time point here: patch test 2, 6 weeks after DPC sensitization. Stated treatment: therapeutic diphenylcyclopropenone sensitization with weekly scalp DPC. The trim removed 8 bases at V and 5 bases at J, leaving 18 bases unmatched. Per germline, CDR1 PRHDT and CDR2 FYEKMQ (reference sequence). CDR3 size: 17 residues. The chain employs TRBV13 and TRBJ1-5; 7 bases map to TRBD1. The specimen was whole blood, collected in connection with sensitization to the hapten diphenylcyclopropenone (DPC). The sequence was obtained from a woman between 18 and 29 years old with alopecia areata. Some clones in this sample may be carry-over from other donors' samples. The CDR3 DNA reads TGTGCCAGCTCTGCCGGGACAGAAATACTTGGGGATCAGCCCCAGCATTTT. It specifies CASSAGTEILGDQPQHF.